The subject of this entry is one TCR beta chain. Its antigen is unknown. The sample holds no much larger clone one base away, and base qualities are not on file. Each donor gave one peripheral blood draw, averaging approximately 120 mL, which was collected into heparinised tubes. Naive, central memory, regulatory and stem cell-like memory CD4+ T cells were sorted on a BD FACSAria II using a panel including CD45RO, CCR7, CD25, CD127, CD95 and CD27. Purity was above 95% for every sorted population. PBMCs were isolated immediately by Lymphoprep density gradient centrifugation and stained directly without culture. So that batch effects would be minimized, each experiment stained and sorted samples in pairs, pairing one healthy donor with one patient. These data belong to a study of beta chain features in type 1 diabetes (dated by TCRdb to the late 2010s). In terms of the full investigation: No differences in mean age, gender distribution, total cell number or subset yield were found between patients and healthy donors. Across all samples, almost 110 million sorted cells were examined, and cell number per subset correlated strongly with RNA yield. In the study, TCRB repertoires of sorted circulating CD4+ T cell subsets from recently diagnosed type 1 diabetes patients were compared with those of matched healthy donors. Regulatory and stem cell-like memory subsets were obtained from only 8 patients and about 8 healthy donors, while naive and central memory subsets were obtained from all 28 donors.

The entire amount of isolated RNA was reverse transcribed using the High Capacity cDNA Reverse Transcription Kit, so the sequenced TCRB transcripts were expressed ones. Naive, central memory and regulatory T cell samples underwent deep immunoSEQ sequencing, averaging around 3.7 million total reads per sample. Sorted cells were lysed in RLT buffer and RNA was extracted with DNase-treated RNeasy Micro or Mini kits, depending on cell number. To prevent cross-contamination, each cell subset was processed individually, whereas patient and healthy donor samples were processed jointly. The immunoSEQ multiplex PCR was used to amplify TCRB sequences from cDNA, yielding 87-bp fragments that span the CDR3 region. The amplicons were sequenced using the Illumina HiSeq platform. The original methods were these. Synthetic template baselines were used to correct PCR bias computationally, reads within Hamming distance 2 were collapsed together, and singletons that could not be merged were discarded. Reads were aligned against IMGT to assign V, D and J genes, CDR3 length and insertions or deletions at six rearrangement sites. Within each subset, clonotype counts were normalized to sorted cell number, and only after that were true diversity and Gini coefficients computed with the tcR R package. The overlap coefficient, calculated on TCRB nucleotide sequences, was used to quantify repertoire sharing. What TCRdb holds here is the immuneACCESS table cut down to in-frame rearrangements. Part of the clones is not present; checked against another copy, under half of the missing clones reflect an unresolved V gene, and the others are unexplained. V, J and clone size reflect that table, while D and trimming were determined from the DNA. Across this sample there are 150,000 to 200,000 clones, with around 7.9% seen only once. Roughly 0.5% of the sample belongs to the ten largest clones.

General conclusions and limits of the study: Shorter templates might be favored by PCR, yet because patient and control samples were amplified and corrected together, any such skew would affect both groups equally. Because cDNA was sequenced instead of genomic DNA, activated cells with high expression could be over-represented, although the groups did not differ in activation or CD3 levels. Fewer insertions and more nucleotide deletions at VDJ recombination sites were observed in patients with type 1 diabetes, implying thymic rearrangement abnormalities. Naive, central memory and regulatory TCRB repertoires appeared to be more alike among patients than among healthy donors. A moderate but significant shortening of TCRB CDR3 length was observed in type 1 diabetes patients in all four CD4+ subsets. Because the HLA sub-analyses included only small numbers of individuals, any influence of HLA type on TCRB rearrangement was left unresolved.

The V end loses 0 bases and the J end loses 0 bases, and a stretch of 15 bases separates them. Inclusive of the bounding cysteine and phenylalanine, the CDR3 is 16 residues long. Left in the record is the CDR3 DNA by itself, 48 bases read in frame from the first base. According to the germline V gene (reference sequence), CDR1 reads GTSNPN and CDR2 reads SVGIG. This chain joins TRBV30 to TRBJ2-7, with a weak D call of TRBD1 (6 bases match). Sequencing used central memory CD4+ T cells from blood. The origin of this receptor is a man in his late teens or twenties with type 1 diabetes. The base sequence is TGTGCCTGGAGTGTACTGAGGACAGCCCGCTCCTACGAGCAGTACTTC. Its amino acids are CAWSVLRTARSYEQYF.